The TCR beta chain described here comes from a study of T-cell memory formation after mild COVID-19. Study-wide context: The study found TCR clusters largely donor specific.

From germline, CDR1 is SGHVS and CDR2 FNYEAQ. The CDR3 is 13 residues long. V dropped 3 bases and J dropped 5 bases, with 10 bases sitting between them. 5'RACE, which relied on constant-segment primers, yielded TCR alpha and TCR beta cDNA libraries carrying sample barcodes and UMIs. TCRdb reprocessed the 5' RACE reads with MiXCR, giving one entry per CDR3 protein. The sample has over 70,000 distinct CDR3 sequences; roughly 15% are singletons. This clonotype was counted a few times. The origin of this receptor is a man between 18 and 35 years old who had mild COVID-19 (a few samples of this study predate the infection). Cell type and time point are not known. The specimen sequenced was PBMCs or a T cell subset sorted from them (not recorded which). The chain carries TRBV7-6 and TRBJ2-5; D gene unclear. CDR3 loop: CASSFIQSETQYF. The CDR3 DNA follows: TGTGCCAGCAGCTTTATACAGAGCGAGACCCAGTACTTC.